What follows are 4 T cell receptor beta chains derived from one specimen sequenced in a study of metastatic and nonmetastatic thyroid tumors. No patient had received any treatment before thyroid surgery. TCRdb re-clonotyped the PCR reads through MiXCR. The sample lists 20,000 to 25,000 clones, about 20% seen once, with 4.4% in the top ten. Sequencing input: adjacent normal tissue. These receptor sequences come from a female donor with papillary thyroid cancer or a benign thyroid nodule (not recorded which). Some clones in this sample may be carry-over from other donors' samples.

This clone was picked up many times. The chain couples TRBV27 to TRBJ2-7, with 9 bases lining up with TRBD1. Germline lookup yields CDR1 MNHEY and CDR2 SMNVEV (reference sequence). After removal of 5 bases from V and 3 bases from J, the junction contained 5 bases not matched to a gene. CDR3 size: 14 residues. CDR3 residues: CASSLGTGSYEQYF. The CDR3 nucleotides are TGTGCCAGCAGTCTAGGGACAGGGAGCTACGAGCAGTACTTC.

In its sample, this clone was seen many times. The chain links TRBV11-1 to TRBJ2-7; 9 bases match TRBD1. Germline V lookup: CDR1 SGHAT, CDR2 FQDESV (reference sequence). With 3 bases clipped from V and 7 bases from J, the junction kept 7 bases outside the gene matches. The CDR3 length is 14 residues. For the CDR3, the DNA is TGTGCCAGCAGCTTCGGGACAGGGTTACAAGAGCAGTACTTC. Residues: CASSFGTGLQEQYF.

This clone was observed many times. The rearrangement uses TRBV20-1 and TRBJ2-5; 8 bases map to TRBD1. The CDR3 is 14 amino acids. Germline V CDR1 and CDR2: DFQATT, SNEGSKA (reference sequence). V lost 2 bases to trimming and J lost 5 bases; unmatched junction nucleotides: 7. CDR3 DNA: TGCAGTGCTAGATTGGGGCAGGGGGCCGAGACCCAGTACTTC. It codes for CSARLGQGAETQYF.

Ten or more counts support this clone. The J gene is TRBJ2-3, the V gene TRBV30, with TRBD2 identical over 10 bases. Germline trimming cut 1 base from V and 0 bases from J; bases unmatched to any gene: 1. Germline CDR1 reads GTSNPN; CDR2 reads SVGIG (reference sequence). This CDR3 comprises 15 residues. CDR3 nucleotides: TGTGCCTGGAGTGGACTAGCGGGCAGCACAGATACGCAGTATTTT. Its protein is CAWSGLAGSTDTQYF.